This T cell receptor (beta chain) was retrieved from a study of cytomegalovirus exposure and HLA in healthy donors. Study-level points and caveats: Researchers reported from a later analysis that most CMV-associated TCR beta chains appeared HLA-restricted. In a later analysis, TCR beta V- and J-gene trimming showed a link to a missense DCLRE1C variant. Whilst most TCR sequences proved rare, a subset of public TCRs occurred across many donors.

This clone was seen a few times. The antigen is not known. With 60 Vbeta and 13 Jbeta primers, the PCR was carried out. TCRdb's copy holds only in-frame clones and misses some; the assay was immunoSEQ multiplex PCR. The table has some 140,000 clones, more than 60% seen once; the top ten hold about 10%. Donors counted as nominally healthy when sampled, yet unrecorded immune exposures were likely. The CDR3 consists of 13 residues. J gave up 5 bases and V 5 bases, and 4 bases lay outside the gene matches. CDR1 LGHNA and CDR2 YNFKEQ come from the germline V gene. The chain employs TRBV4-2 and TRBJ1-2; 8 nucleotides line up with TRBD1. The sequence was collected from a woman between 50 and 59 years old in good health and CMV-seropositive. The specimen was PBMCs. CDR3 residues: CASSERQGYGYTF. Here the CDR3 DNA reads TGTGCCAGCAGCGAAAGACAGGGGTATGGCTACACCTTC.